The rows below give T cell receptor beta chains drawn from one sample of a study of vaccination and CD4 T cells after COVID-19. For these TCRs, the target antigens are not known. MiXCR was run by TCRdb on the PCR reads, yielding one entry per CDR3 protein. The sample lists under 20,000 distinct CDR3 sequences, around three fifths occurring once. Source material: CD4+ T cells from blood, cultured in vitro. The receptors were gathered from a human donor who had recovered from COVID-19. Each CDR3 is given with its conserved first and last residue. A D gene is named only where the DNA matches it firmly. Some rows have no size entry. The others give once, few or many, or a class for an expanded clone.

d_call | j_call | v_call | cdr3_length | clone_size | cdr3_aa | cdr3_nt
. | TRBJ1-1 | TRBV25-1 | 13 | . | CASRTVGFAEAFF | TGTGCCAGCAGAACGGTCGGATTCGCTGAAGCTTTCTTT
. | TRBJ1-1 | TRBV20-1 | 13 | . | CSAPSSGWAEAFF | TGCAGTGCCCCCTCGTCAGGGTGGGCTGAAGCTTTCTTT
TRBD2 | TRBJ2-1 | TRBV6-1 | 17 | . | CASRGRLAGGWGNEQFF | TGTGCCAGCAGGGGGCGGCTAGCGGGGGGCTGGGGCAATGAGCAGTTCTTC
TRBD2 | TRBJ2-1 | TRBV20-1 | 13 | . | CSARLAGGGEQFF | TGCAGTGCTCGACTAGCGGGGGGAGGTGAGCAGTTCTTC
. | TRBJ2-1 | TRBV2 | 12 | . | CASGGSYNEQFF | TGTGCCAGCGGGGGCTCCTACAATGAGCAGTTCTTC
. | TRBJ2-3 | TRBV5-1 | 14 | . | CASSLDALTDTQYF | TGCGCCAGCAGCTTGGATGCACTCACAGATACGCAGTATTTT
. | TRBJ2-2 | TRBV5-4 | 13 | few | CASSRGLIGELFF | TGTGCCAGCAGCCGAGGGCTGATCGGGGAGCTGTTTTTT
TRBD1 | TRBJ1-4 | TRBV27 | 14 | . | CASSSGTGSGELFF | TGTGCCAGCAGTTCCGGGACAGGGTCTGGGGAACTGTTTTTT
. | TRBJ1-4 | TRBV7-2 | 15 | once | CASSLVRGYNEKLFF | TGTGCCAGCAGCTTAGTGCGGGGATATAATGAAAAACTGTTTTTT
TRBD1 | TRBJ1-5 | TRBV20-1 | 13 | . | CSAGTGGNQPQHF | TGCAGTGCTGGGACAGGGGGCAATCAGCCCCAGCATTTT